Below, 28 T cell receptor beta chains from the same sample are listed, as sequenced in a study of blood T cells in healthy people across ages. A second about 6 to 12 cycle PCR used barcoded and J-beta primers. TCRdb ran MiXCR on the 5' RACE reads and lists one entry per CDR3 protein. This table has approximately 2,000,000 distinct CDR3 sequences, about two fifths appearing once. Material: blood. Source of these receptors: a human donor in good health.

This chain joins TRBV4-3 and TRBJ1-1; D not resolved. The CDR3 runs 20 residues. Per the germline V gene, CDR1 is LGHNA and CDR2 is YSLEER. V was clipped by 2 bases and J by 2 bases, with 27 bases between them. Here the CDR3 DNA reads TGCGCCAGCAGCCAAAATTCGCGCGGGCCAGAACAGACTTTAAACACTGAAGCTTTCTTT. It encodes CASSQNSRGPEQTLNTEAFF.

This clonotype was seen just once. Mismatch with germline at one junction end may stem from a read error. The gene calls are TRBV3-1 and TRBJ1-5; TRBD1 agrees at 7 bases. Looked up from germline, CDR1 is LGHDT and CDR2 is YNNKEL (reference sequence). The CDR3 has 14 amino acids. The CDR3 sequence is CAGSQDRVHQPQHF. CDR3 in DNA: TGTGCCGGCAGCCAAGACAGGGTTCATCAGCCCCAGCATTTT.

The chain is built from TRBV20-1 and TRBJ2-7; 9 bases agree with TRBD1. Germline CDR1 reads DFQATT; CDR2 reads SNEGSKA (reference sequence). The CDR3 covers 15 residues. The V segment lost 4 bases and the J segment 0 bases; nucleotides outside the gene matches: 7. The CDR3 nucleotides read TGCAGTGCTACAAAGACAGGGGGGGACTCCTACGAGCAGTACTTC. It is translated as CSATKTGGDSYEQYF.

This clonotype was seen a few times. Germline is not matched at one junction end, which may reflect a read error. The V call is TRBV7-7, the J call TRBJ2-1, with 7 bases matching TRBD1. The CDR3 consists of 13 residues. Germline V CDR1 and CDR2: SSHAT, FNYEAQ (reference sequence). The CDR3 here is CASSLGGQTQQFF. In DNA form, the CDR3 reads TGTGCTAGCAGCTTAGGGGGACAGACTCAGCAGTTCTTC.

V is TRBV12-3 or TRBV12-4 and J is TRBJ2-5; D might be TRBD2 (5 bases). The CDR3 extends over 13 amino acids. With 8 bases removed from V and 11 bases from J, the gap between germline ends came to 21 bases. Here the CDR3 reads CASASTSRGEQYF. CDR3 DNA: TGTGCCAGCGCTAGTACTAGTCGGGGAGAGCAGTACTTC.

The genes are TRBV7-6 and TRBJ1-5, with D tentatively TRBD1 (5 bases). Per germline, CDR1 SGHVS and CDR2 FNYEAQ. The CDR3 runs to 13 residues. V was trimmed by 2 bases and J by 9 bases, leaving 11 bases between them. The CDR3 here is CASSLYPGRPQHF. As DNA, the CDR3 is TGTGCCAGCAGCTTATACCCGGGGCGGCCCCAGCATTTT.

The chain employs TRBV5-1 and TRBJ2-5; D not resolved. Germline V gives CDR1 SGHRS, CDR2 YFSETQ. Trimming took 6 bases from V and 2 from J, leaving 14 bases between them. The CDR3 covers 14 residues. CDR3 DNA: TGCGCCAGCATGTCAGGCAGCACTCAAGAGACCCAGTACTTC. This codes for CASMSGSTQETQYF.

This chain joins TRBV7-2 and TRBJ1-4; D possibly corresponds to TRBD1 (5 bases). In germline, CDR1 is SGHTA, CDR2 FQGNSA. This CDR3 is built from 15 residues. V lost 3 bases and J lost 5, with 13 bases in between. CDR3 sequence: CASSFGTAPNEKLFF. DNA of the CDR3: TGTGCCAGCAGCTTCGGGACTGCCCCGAATGAAAAACTGTTTTTT.

On this clonotype: A much larger clonotype is one base distant, so this may be a read error. The conserved closing phenylalanine or tryptophan is absent in this CDR3, likely reflecting a read error. The CDR3 nucleotides read TGTGCCAGCAGTTCCGACACTCTGACTCAGCCCCAGCATTGT. Translated, it gives CASSSDTLTQPQHC. This sequence joins TRBV6-5 and TRBJ1-5; D call uncertain. This CDR3 contains 14 residues. Germline values: CDR1 MNHEY, CDR2 SVGAGI. Trimming pared 4 bases from V and 6 bases from J, leaving 13 bases between.

This chain joins TRBV7-8 and TRBJ1-1; D is perhaps TRBD1 (5 bases). The germline gives CDR1 SGHVS, CDR2 FQNEAQ. Trimming shortened V by 7 bases and J by 5 bases, and 20 bases separated the two germline ends. This CDR3 has 15 residues. The CDR3 DNA is TGTGCCAGCACCGCCTTCCGGGTTGAGGGGACTGAAGCTTTCTTT. Translating gives CASTAFRVEGTEAFF.

The chain recombines TRBV6-4 with TRBJ2-7; possible D gene TRBD2, 6 bases. Germline loops: CDR1 MRHNA, CDR2 SNTAGT. This CDR3 comprises 15 residues. V lost 6 bases to trimming and J lost 0 bases, with 15 bases between them. The CDR3 here is CASSRYSGSSYEQYF. CDR3 DNA sequence: TGTGCCAGCAGCAGATATAGCGGAAGCTCCTACGAGCAGTACTTC.

Only a few counts were recorded for this clonotype. J is TRBJ2-7 and V is TRBV11-2, with 9 positions matching TRBD1. V shed 5 bases and J 2 bases; nucleotides not matched to a gene: 10. CDR1 is SGHAT, CDR2 FQNNGV, per germline. CDR3 size: 16 residues. In nucleotides, the CDR3 is TGTGCCAGCAGCGTAGGTCGGACAGGGGTGGCCTACGAGCAGTACTTC. Its protein is CASSVGRTGVAYEQYF.

The chain recombines TRBV7-9 with TRBJ2-7; 8 bases map to TRBD1. The CDR3 contains 17 residues. The junction had 11 bases not matched to a gene; V was cut back by 1 base and J by 3 bases. Germline V gene data show CDR1 as SEHNR and CDR2 as FQNEAQ (reference sequence). The CDR3 coding sequence is TGTGCCAGCAGCTTAGGGGCCATACAGGGGGTCTTCTACGAGCAGTACTTC. As protein: CASSLGAIQGVFYEQYF. The full variable domain, rest sourced from reference TRBV7-9 and TRBJ2-7, is DTGVSQNPRHKITKRGQNVTFRCDPISEHNRLYWYRQTLGQGPEFLTYFQNEAQLEKSRLLSDRFSAERPKGSFSTLEIQRTEQGDSAMYLCASSLGAIQGVFYEQYFGPGTRLTVT.

The V and J genes are TRBV20-1 and TRBJ1-5, with TRBD1 matching over 7 bases. CDR1 is DFQATT, CDR2 SNEGSKA, per germline (reference sequence). V lost 5 bases and J lost 7; bases outside the gene matches: 17. The CDR3 consists of 16 residues. Here the CDR3 DNA reads TGCAGTGCTCAAACTGAGCGGACAGGCGGTTACCAGCCCCAGCATTTT. Translation: CSAQTERTGGYQPQHF.

The chain is built from TRBV20-1 and TRBJ1-2; D perhaps matches TRBD1 (6 bases). Germline loops: CDR1 DFQATT, CDR2 SNEGSKA (reference sequence). This CDR3 has 13 residues. The V and J ends lost 5 bases and 8 bases respectively, with 18 bases between them. The CDR3 reads CSAGTGGAYGYTF. In DNA, the CDR3 is TGCAGTGCTGGGACGGGGGGCGCATACGGCTACACCTTC.

With respect to this clonotype: An end of the junction differs from the germline gene, which may be a read error. The chain combines TRBV4-2 with TRBJ2-7, with D possibly being TRBD2 (6 bases). This CDR3 has 15 residues. Germline CDR1 reads LGHNA; CDR2 reads YNFKEQ. This CDR3 is CAGSQDRGSGYEQYF. The DNA for the CDR3 is TGTGCCGGCAGCCAAGATCGGGGGAGTGGCTACGAGCAGTACTTC.

V and J are TRBV20-1 and TRBJ1-4; no reliable D call. The CDR3 length is 14 residues. V lost 6 bases to trimming and J lost 5 bases, with 16 bases between them. Germline values: CDR1 DFQATT, CDR2 SNEGSKA (reference sequence). For the CDR3, the DNA is TGCAGTGCCTCCGGTGGCAGCTTCAATGAAAAACTGTTTTTT. Translated, it gives CSASGGSFNEKLFF.

This clonotype came up a few times. The chain recombines TRBV5-5 with TRBJ2-7; 9 positions agree with TRBD1. Germline V lookup: CDR1 SGHKS, CDR2 YYEKEE (reference sequence). V gave up 7 bases and J gave up 6 bases; unmatched junction bases: 11. The CDR3 totals 14 residues. The CDR3 protein is CASVRDRVNGEQYF. DNA of the CDR3: TGTGCCAGCGTCCGGGACAGGGTGAATGGCGAGCAGTACTTC.

This chain uses TRBV5-4 with TRBJ2-1; the match to TRBD2 covers 15 bases. The CDR3 runs 18 residues. CDR1 is SGHNT, CDR2 YYREEE, per germline (reference sequence). The V and J ends lost 3 bases and 4 bases, in that order; junction bases with no gene match: 8. The CDR3 nucleotides are TGTGCCAGCAGCTCGGGACTAGCGGGGGGTTCTCTATACAATGAGCAGTTCTTC. Amino acid sequence: CASSSGLAGGSLYNEQFF.

This clonotype came up a few times. The chain carries TRBV6-2 or TRBV6-3 and TRBJ2-2; the D gene is possibly TRBD1 (5 bases). Trimming stripped 6 bases from V and 5 bases from J, with 16 bases between. This CDR3 has 15 amino acids. Germline CDR1 and CDR2: MNHEY and SVGEGT. CDR3 loop: CASSVQQGWTGELFF. In nucleotides, the CDR3 is TGTGCCAGCAGCGTTCAGCAGGGATGGACCGGGGAGCTGTTTTTT.

V and J are TRBV4-2 and TRBJ2-4; D might be TRBD2 (5 bases). The germline V gene encodes CDR1 LGHNA and CDR2 YNFKEQ. V gave up 3 bases and J gave up 0 bases, with 12 bases separating them. This CDR3 contains 16 residues. In DNA form, the CDR3 reads TGTGCCAGCAGCCATTCCGGGGAACTAGCCAAAAACATTCAGTACTTC. Amino acid sequence: CASSHSGELAKNIQYF.

This clonotype was found a few times. The J gene is TRBJ2-7, the V gene TRBV5-5, with 7 nucleotides matching TRBD2. The V gene's germline CDR1 is SGHKS and CDR2 YYEKEE (reference sequence). The CDR3 has 17 amino acids. Unmatched junction bases numbered 11, after V lost 0 bases and J lost 2 bases. The CDR3 DNA follows: TGTGCCAGCAGCTTGGCCGCTAGCGGACTAAGTACCTACGAGCAGTACTTC. The encoded protein is CASSLAASGLSTYEQYF.

This clonotype occurred a few times. The chain couples TRBV7-9 to TRBJ1-6; D not resolved. V gave up 1 base and J gave up 10 bases, with 11 bases separating them. The germline gives CDR1 SEHNR, CDR2 FQNEAQ (reference sequence). The CDR3 runs to 14 residues. The DNA of the CDR3 is TGTGCCAGCAGCTTAGATGACGGATTATCACCCCTCCACTTT. Translating gives CASSLDDGLSPLHF.

The genes are TRBV20-1 and TRBJ2-3, with TRBD1 matching over 8 bases. Trimming removed 3 bases from V and 4 bases from J; junction bases left unmatched: 9. Per the germline V gene, CDR1 is DFQATT and CDR2 is SNEGSKA (reference sequence). The CDR3 runs 15 residues. The CDR3 region has the DNA TGCAGTGCTAGTTCGCCAGGGGGCATTTCAGATACGCAGTATTTT. This encodes CSASSPGGISDTQYF.

Comments on this clonotype: The junction shows a germline mismatch at one end, possibly a read error. The chain links TRBV4-1 to TRBJ2-4; 9 bases agree with TRBD2. Germline V gene sequence: CDR1 MGHRA, CDR2 YSYEKL. The CDR3 loop spans 15 amino acids. The CDR3 is CASSQAAGGPQVQYF. The CDR3 coding sequence is TGCGCCAGCAGTCAAGCAGCGGGGGGCCCGCAGGTTCAGTACTTC.

This clonotype was seen a few times. The rearrangement joins TRBV12-3 or TRBV12-4 to TRBJ1-6, with 11 bases matching TRBD1. Trimming removed 6 bases from V and 7 bases from J; junction bases left unmatched: 8. This CDR3 has 16 residues. CDR3 sequence: CASSRGQGAWNSPLHF. The CDR3 DNA reads TGTGCCAGCAGCCGAGGACAGGGGGCTTGGAATTCACCCCTCCACTTT.

The chain has TRBV2 and TRBJ2-4; TRBD2 is a possible D gene (7 bases). Germline V gene sequence: CDR1 SNHLY, CDR2 FYNNEI. CDR3 length: 14 amino acids. Between the trimmed V and J ends, which lost 2 bases and 5 bases, there was a span of 10 bases. CDR3 nucleotide sequence: TGTGCCAGCAGTGAATGGGGGGGCCAAAACATTCAGTACTTC. This translates into CASSEWGGQNIQYF. Looking up the rest from reference TRBV2 and TRBJ2-4 gives the full variable domain: EPEVTQTPSHQVTQMGQEVILRCVPISNHLYFYWYRQILGQKVEFLVSFYNNEISEKSEIFDDQFSVERPDGSNFTLKIRSTKLEDSAMYFCASSEWGGQNIQYFGAGTRLSVL.

The CDR3, as DNA: TGTGCCTCTTCTTGGGGGGGCCGGCTGGCTAATGAAAAACTGTTTTTT. It codes for CASSWGGRLANEKLFF. This chain joins TRBV12-3 or TRBV12-4 and TRBJ1-4; TRBD1 is a possible D gene (6 bases). V lost 11 bases to trimming and J lost 3 bases, with 22 bases between them. The CDR3 extends over 16 amino acids.